Presented here are 4 T cell receptor beta chains from one specimen sequenced in a study of blood T cell repertoires in COVID-19 (dated by TCRdb to the early 2020s). The method was the immunoSEQ multiplex PCR assay. TCRdb provides this immuneACCESS table in a form limited to in-frame rearrangements. Some clones are lacking; in checked studies, under half of them reflect an unresolved V gene, and why the rest are absent is not known. Within this sample are just over 80,000 clones, with approximately 80% of them counted one time only. Jointly, the top ten make up over 35% of the sample. Sequencing used peripheral blood. These receptors were collected from an older man with acute or convalescent COVID-19.

This chain joins TRBV7-2 and TRBJ2-2; unclear D gene. The CDR3 is 18 amino acids. Trimming removed 6 bases from V and 5 bases from J, with 25 bases in between. Per the germline V gene, CDR1 is SGHTA and CDR2 is FQGNSA. DNA of the CDR3: TGTGCCAGCAGGCAGAGACATGACGATCTTTCCTCTACCGGGGAGCTGTTTTTT. Translated, it gives CASRQRHDDLSSTGELFF.

This clone was seen just once. This chain uses TRBV12-3 or TRBV12-4 with TRBJ1-2; tentative D call: TRBD1 (6 bases). The CDR3 is 13 residues long. Trimming took 1 base from V and 3 from J, leaving 6 bases between them. The CDR3 DNA reads TGTGCCAGCAGTTTAGACAGGGACTATGGCTACACCTTC. It specifies CASSLDRDYGYTF.

This sequence joins TRBV5-8 and TRBJ1-2; D gene uncertain. V shed 2 bases and J shed 0 bases, with 8 bases lying between them. Germline CDR1 is SGHTS and CDR2 is YDEGEE. The CDR3 contains 14 residues. Written as DNA, the CDR3 is TGTGCCAGCAGCTTAACGGGAGCTAACTATGGCTACACCTTC. As protein: CASSLTGANYGYTF. Using reference TRBV5-8 and TRBJ1-2 for the parts outside the CDR3, the full variable domain is EAGVTQSPTHLIKTRGQQATLRCSPISGHTSVYWYQQALGLGLQFLLWYDEGEERNRGNFPPRFSGRQFPNYSSELNVNALELEDSALYLCASSLTGANYGYTFGSGTRLTVV.

This chain connects TRBV2 to TRBJ1-2; 7 bases are a match to TRBD1. The CDR3 covers 12 residues. V was pared by 7 bases and J by 7 bases, with 6 bases of the junction left unmatched. The germline V gene has CDR1 SNHLY and CDR2 FYNNEI. The CDR3 is CASTLDRTGYTF. In DNA form, the CDR3 reads TGTGCCAGCACACTGGACAGGACTGGCTACACCTTC.